Below, 31 T cell receptor beta chains from the same sample are listed, as sequenced in a study of PD-1 and CTLA-4 blockade in melanoma. Repertoires were generated with immunoSEQ multiplex PCR, while TCRdb's copy carries only in-frame clones and drops some. The repertoire holds almost 30,000 clones, with 85% to 90% as singletons. The sequencing used CD8+ T cells from peripheral blood, collected before anti-PD-1 treatment. The receptors were gathered from a human donor with melanoma.

The genes are TRBV10-3 and TRBJ1-1; D possibly corresponds to TRBD1 (5 bases). Trimming stripped 3 bases from V and 11 bases from J, with 22 bases between. The CDR3 runs to 15 residues. The germline gives CDR1 ENHRY, CDR2 SYGVKD. Here the CDR3 reads CAISDIGAPSFGAFF. In DNA form, the CDR3 reads TGTGCCATCAGTGATATAGGGGCCCCCTCCTTTGGGGCTTTCTTT.

The chain has TRBV6-5 and TRBJ2-1; 9 nucleotides match TRBD2. Germline trimming cut 5 bases from V and 4 bases from J; bases unmatched to any gene: 6. The CDR3 totals 15 residues. Germline V gene sequence: CDR1 MNHEY, CDR2 SVGAGI. The CDR3 coding sequence is TGTGCCAGCAGTCCGGGACTAGCAGAATACAATGAGCAGTTCTTC. This sequence encodes CASSPGLAEYNEQFF.

This clone has a single count. The V call is TRBV6-1, the J call TRBJ2-2; D not resolved. The germline V gene has CDR1 MNHNS and CDR2 SASEGT. The ends were cut back, 1 base at V and 3 bases at J, with 9 bases in the middle. The CDR3 consists of 15 residues. CDR3 residues: CASSEDRLYTGELFF. CDR3 DNA sequence: TGTGCCAGCAGTGAAGATAGACTCTACACCGGGGAGCTGTTTTTT.

The chain has TRBV15 and TRBJ2-3, with D perhaps matching TRBD2 (5 bases). Trimming cost V 0 bases and J 0 bases, with 10 bases left between them. CDR3 length: 16 amino acids. Germline CDR1 reads LNHNV; CDR2 reads YYDKDF (reference sequence). CDR3: CATSRDPGMSTDTQYF. The CDR3 region has the DNA TGTGCCACCAGCAGAGATCCGGGAATGAGCACAGATACGCAGTATTTT. The whole variable domain, remainder taken from reference TRBV15 and TRBJ2-3, is DAMVIQNPRYQVTQFGKPVTLSCSQTLNHNVMYWYQQKSSQAPKLLFHYYDKDFNNEADTPDNFQSRRPNTSFCFLDIRSPGLGDTAMYLCATSRDPGMSTDTQYFGPGTRLTVL.

The CDR3 protein is CASSETSGGADTQYF. The CDR3 DNA reads as TGTGCCAGCAGTGAAACTAGCGGGGGGGCCGATACGCAGTATTTT. The rearrangement joins TRBV6-1 to TRBJ2-3; 13 bases are a match to TRBD2. Germline CDR1 and CDR2: MNHNS and SASEGT. The trim removed 2 bases at V and 6 bases at J, leaving 2 bases unmatched. CDR3 length: 15 residues.

The V and J genes are TRBV7-9 and TRBJ2-1; D is uncertain. The CDR3 has 13 residues. Germline loops: CDR1 SEHNR, CDR2 FQNEAQ (reference sequence). V gave up 4 bases and J gave up 8 bases, with 12 bases separating them. CDR3: CASSSTAPDEQFF. CDR3 bases: TGTGCCAGCAGCTCGACTGCCCCGGATGAGCAGTTCTTC.

This clone was seen a few times. The rearrangement uses TRBV9 and TRBJ2-7; no reliable D call. V was trimmed by 4 bases and J by 1 base, leaving 6 bases between them. CDR1 and CDR2 (germline): SGDLS, YYNGEE. CDR3 length equals 12 residues. This CDR3 is CASSPSSYEQYF. The CDR3 DNA reads as TGTGCCAGCAGCCCGTCTTCCTACGAGCAGTACTTC.

The V and J genes are TRBV6-2 or TRBV6-3 and TRBJ1-5; D not resolved. The CDR3 is 14 amino acids. V gave up 5 bases and J gave up 5 bases, with 13 bases separating them. CDR1 is MNHEY and CDR2 is SVGEGT in the germline V gene. The CDR3 spells CASSVKGPDQPQHF. The CDR3 nucleotides read TGTGCCAGCAGTGTTAAAGGACCCGATCAGCCCCAGCATTTT.

The chain has TRBV27 and TRBJ1-1, with D unresolved. Germline V gene data show CDR1 as MNHEY and CDR2 as SMNVEV (reference sequence). V gave up 3 bases and J gave up 3 bases, with 11 bases separating them. The CDR3 runs to 14 residues. The CDR3 bases are TGTGCCAGCAGTTTCTCCGGAGGGTACACTGAAGCTTTCTTT. Its translation: CASSFSGGYTEAFF.

The chain carries TRBV7-9 and TRBJ1-5; D gene ambiguous. The germline V gene encodes CDR1 SEHNR and CDR2 FQNEAQ (reference sequence). This CDR3 is 14 amino acids long. V shed 6 bases and J shed 3 bases, with 12 bases lying between them. As DNA, the CDR3 is TGTGCCAGCAGTCGGGGTTTAGACAATCAGCCCCAGCATTTT. Amino acid sequence: CASSRGLDNQPQHF.

The rearrangement uses TRBV5-1 and TRBJ1-2; D unresolved. CDR1 and CDR2 from the germline V gene are SGHRS and YFSETQ. This CDR3 contains 13 residues. V was pared by 1 base and J by 3 bases, with 7 bases between. The CDR3 region is CASSLQGYYGYTF. CDR3 nucleotide sequence: TGCGCCAGCAGCTTGCAAGGGTACTATGGCTACACCTTC.

The V gene is TRBV28, the J gene TRBJ2-5, with a weak D call TRBD2 (6 bases). With 5 bases removed from V and 5 bases from J, the gap between germline ends came to 15 bases. CDR3 length: 14 amino acids. The germline V gene encodes CDR1 MDHEN and CDR2 SYDVKM. The CDR3 spells CASSPRGRRETQYF. DNA for the CDR3: TGTGCCAGCAGTCCCCGGGGGAGACGGGAGACCCAGTACTTC.

The chain carries TRBV30 and TRBJ2-2; possibly TRBD2 for D (6 bases). The germline V and J ends were trimmed by 0 bases and 3 bases, with 11 bases remaining between them. The germline V gene has CDR1 GTSNPN and CDR2 SVGIG (reference sequence). This CDR3 has 15 residues. The CDR3 loop reads CAWSVSSAHTGELFF. CDR3 coding DNA: TGTGCCTGGAGTGTCTCTAGCGCACACACCGGGGAGCTGTTTTTT. Full variable domain (rest looked up from reference TRBV30 and TRBJ2-2): SQTIHQWPATLVQPVGSPLSLECTVEGTSNPNLYWYRQAAGRGLQLLFYSVGIGQISSEVPQNLSASRPQDRQFILSSKKLLLSDSGFYLCAWSVSSAHTGELFFGEGSRLTVL.

This clone was seen a handful of times. The V and J genes are TRBV6-4 and TRBJ2-1; D is undetermined. The length of the CDR3 is 13 residues. Trimming left V 4 bases short and J 7 bases short, with 11 bases between. Germline lookup yields CDR1 MRHNA and CDR2 SNTAGT. In DNA, the CDR3 is TGTGCCAGCAGTGTCGACGCGGTAAATGAGCAGTTCTTC. It specifies CASSVDAVNEQFF.

J is TRBJ1-1 and V is TRBV28; D not resolved. V lost 5 bases to trimming and J lost 5 bases, with 18 bases between them. Per the germline V gene, CDR1 is MDHEN and CDR2 is SYDVKM. The CDR3 runs to 15 residues. The CDR3, as DNA: TGTGCCAGCAGTGAAACGGACGGGCTGGGGACTGAAGCTTTCTTT. It encodes CASSETDGLGTEAFF. Full variable domain (remainder filled in from reference TRBV28 and TRBJ1-1): DVKVTQSSRYLVKRTGEKVFLECVQDMDHENMFWYRQDPGLGLRLIYFSYDVKMKEKGDIPEGYSVSREKKERFSLILESASTNQTSMYLCASSETDGLGTEAFFGQGTRLTVV.

The V and J genes are TRBV6-5 and TRBJ2-1; 9 bases are shared with TRBD2. V shed 0 bases, J shed 2 bases, and the junction held 2 bases outside the gene matches. The CDR3 is made up of 16 amino acids. In germline, CDR1 is MNHEY, CDR2 SVGAGI. CDR3 sequence reads: CASSYSIAGAYNEQFF. CDR3 in DNA: TGTGCCAGCAGTTACTCGATAGCGGGGGCCTACAATGAGCAGTTCTTC.

This clone was seen a handful of times. J is TRBJ1-1 and V is TRBV6-5; the D is unclear. CDR1 MNHEY and CDR2 SVGAGI come from the germline V gene. The CDR3 runs to 13 residues. The V and J ends lost 6 bases and 2 bases respectively, with 10 bases between them. CDR3 region: CASSYTDNTEAFF. The CDR3 DNA follows: TGTGCCAGCAGCTACACAGATAACACTGAAGCTTTCTTT.

The J gene is TRBJ1-2, the V gene TRBV4-1, with D perhaps matching TRBD1 (5 bases). Germline V CDR1 and CDR2: MGHRA, YSYEKL. This CDR3 comprises 14 residues. Trimming shortened V by 4 bases and J by 5 bases, and 14 bases separated the two germline ends. The CDR3 loop reads CASSLDTRSYGYTF. The CDR3 DNA sequence: TGCGCCAGCAGCCTGGACACAAGGTCTTATGGCTACACCTTC.

The chain recombines TRBV27 with TRBJ1-5; 8 nucleotides match TRBD1. J gave up 6 bases and V 3 bases, and 4 bases lay outside the gene matches. CDR1 MNHEY and CDR2 SMNVEV come from the germline V gene (reference sequence). The CDR3 runs to 14 residues. The CDR3 is CASSLSTGVQPQHF. The CDR3 nucleotides read TGTGCCAGCAGTTTGTCGACAGGGGTTCAGCCCCAGCATTTT.

This clone occurred once. The germline gene is not matched at one end of the junction; a read error may be the cause. Within the sample, other DNA sequences also encode this same CDR3. This chain links TRBV27 with TRBJ1-2; D is perhaps TRBD1 (6 bases). CDR3 length: 13 residues. The germline V gene encodes CDR1 MNHEY and CDR2 SMNVEV (reference sequence). The CDR3 is CASSLQGNYGYTF. The CDR3 coding sequence is TGTGCCAGCAGTTTACAGGGGAACTATGGCTACACTTTC.

The gene calls are TRBV27 and TRBJ2-1; D is uncertain. Germline V gene sequence: CDR1 MNHEY, CDR2 SMNVEV (reference sequence). V shed 0 bases and J shed 5 bases, with 11 bases lying between them. This CDR3 is built from 15 residues. The CDR3 nucleotides read TGTGCCAGCAGTTTATCTTCCACTCGCCACAATGAGCAGTTCTTC. This translates into CASSLSSTRHNEQFF.

This chain connects TRBV28 to TRBJ1-5; D uncertain. This CDR3 region has 15 residues. The germline V gene has CDR1 MDHEN and CDR2 SYDVKM. V gave up 3 bases and J gave up 0 bases, with 9 bases separating them. The CDR3 nucleotides read TGTGCCAGCAGTTTTGAACAGTTTAGCAATCAGCCCCAGCATTTT. It encodes CASSFEQFSNQPQHF.

J is TRBJ1-3 and V is TRBV6-6; the D gene is possibly TRBD1 (6 bases). CDR3 length equals 14 residues. The ends were cut back, 4 bases at V and 4 bases at J, with 11 bases in the middle. Germline V gives CDR1 MNHNY, CDR2 SVGAGI (reference sequence). This CDR3 is CASSSPRGGNTIYF. CDR3 bases: TGTGCCAGCAGTTCCCCCAGGGGAGGAAACACCATATATTTT.

V usage is TRBV19 and J usage is TRBJ2-1, with D possibly matching TRBD2 (6 bases). V was shortened by 3 bases and J by 4 bases, with 13 bases between the two germline ends. The length of the CDR3 is 15 residues. Per the germline V gene, CDR1 is LNHDA and CDR2 is SQIVND (reference sequence). CDR3 region: CASSMLPSDYNEQFF. The CDR3 region has the DNA TGTGCCAGTAGTATGTTGCCTAGCGATTACAATGAGCAGTTCTTC. The full variable domain, completed using reference TRBV19 and TRBJ2-1, is DGGITQSPKYLFRKEGQNVTLSCEQNLNHDAMYWYRQDPGQGLRLIYYSQIVNDFQKGDIAEGYSVSREKKESFPLTVTSAQKNPTAFYLCASSMLPSDYNEQFFGPGTRLTVL.

V gene TRBV30 combines with J gene TRBJ2-2; TRBD1 or TRBD2 may be the D gene (5 bases each). Germline values: CDR1 GTSNPN, CDR2 SVGIG (reference sequence). The V and J ends lost 0 bases and 3 bases respectively, with 8 bases between them. This CDR3 has 14 amino acids. The CDR3 DNA follows: TGTGCCTGGAGTGTACTGGGGGACACCGGGGAGCTGTTTTTT. Translation gives CAWSVLGDTGELFF.

V and J are TRBV18 and TRBJ1-2, with D possibly being TRBD1 (6 bases). Germline V gene data show CDR1 as KGHSH and CDR2 as LQKENI. The CDR3 contains 15 residues. The V and J ends lost 0 bases and 2 bases respectively, with 10 bases between them. The CDR3 reads CASSPPGGPNYGYTF. The CDR3 DNA is TGTGCCAGCTCACCACCGGGGGGGCCGAACTATGGCTACACCTTC. Supplemented by reference TRBV18 and TRBJ1-2, the full variable domain reads NAGVMQNPRHLVRRRGQEARLRCSPMKGHSHVYWYRQLPEEGLKFMVYLQKENIIDESGMPKERFSAEFPKEGPSILRIQQVVRGDSAAYFCASSPPGGPNYGYTFGSGTRLTVV.

The chain couples TRBV19 to TRBJ2-5; maybe TRBD1 (6 bases). V lost 6 bases and J lost 1, with 12 bases in between. CDR1 and CDR2 from the germline V gene are LNHDA and SQIVND (reference sequence). The CDR3 contains 14 residues. CDR3 nucleotide sequence: TGTGCCAGTAGCAGCAGGGGAGCCCAAGAGACCCAGTACTTC. Encoded protein: CASSSRGAQETQYF.

CDR3 DNA sequence: TGTGCCAGCAGACTGGGGGGGCCCGATGAGCAGTTCTTC. Translation: CASRLGGPDEQFF. The chain has TRBV13 and TRBJ2-1; perhaps TRBD2 as D (7 bases). The CDR3 is 13 amino acids. Germline V gene lookup returns CDR1 PRHDT and CDR2 FYEKMQ (reference sequence). Trimming removed 6 bases at V and 8 bases at J, with 14 bases between.

In its sample, this clone was seen a few times. V is TRBV4-1 and J is TRBJ1-5, with D perhaps TRBD1 (6 bases). Between the trimmed V and J ends, which lost 3 bases and 6 bases, there was a span of 15 bases. The CDR3 runs to 15 residues. Germline V gene data show CDR1 as MGHRA and CDR2 as YSYEKL. CDR3 residues: CASSQMWGAAQPQHF. The CDR3 coding sequence is TGCGCCAGCAGCCAGATGTGGGGGGCGGCTCAGCCCCAGCATTTT.

The chain carries TRBV12-3 or TRBV12-4 and TRBJ1-4; D remains ambiguous. The CDR3 extends over 12 amino acids. Trimming removed 6 bases from V and 8 bases from J, with 10 bases in between. This CDR3 reads CASSPALEKLFF. Written as DNA, the CDR3 is TGTGCCAGCAGCCCAGCCTTGGAAAAACTGTTTTTT.

The chain has TRBV11-2 and TRBJ1-1; 12 bases fit TRBD1. V was pared by 0 bases and J by 4 bases, with 3 bases of the junction left unmatched. The CDR3 runs 16 residues. Germline loops: CDR1 SGHAT, CDR2 FQNNGV. The CDR3 bases are TGTGCCAGCAGCTTAGAGGGGACAGGGGGCTCCACTGAAGCTTTCTTT. Its protein product is CASSLEGTGGSTEAFF.